The next 7 T cell receptor beta chains were all read from a single sample in a study of Tregs in tolerant kidney transplant recipients. Sequenced by immunoSEQ multiplex PCR; TCRdb stores in-frame clones only, minus some. The sample carries 30,000 to 35,000 clones, 82% recorded once. Antigens for these TCRs are unknown. The specimen sequenced was Tregs from blood cultured with allogeneic cells. Receptor source: a human donor in good health.

The chain joins TRBV11-2 to TRBJ2-5; 11 bases align to TRBD2. Germline CDR1 reads SGHAT; CDR2 reads FQNNGV. The CDR3 covers 16 residues. The ends lost 4 bases at V and 4 bases at J; junction bases unmatched: 8. The CDR3 loop reads CASSYGVAGGGETQYF. For the CDR3, the DNA is TGTGCCAGCAGCTACGGGGTAGCGGGAGGGGGAGAGACCCAGTACTTC.

The chain links TRBV7-2 to TRBJ2-5; D is undetermined. The length of the CDR3 is 12 residues. Per germline, CDR1 SGHTA and CDR2 FQGNSA. Trimming took off 5 bases at V and 1 base at J, with 5 bases between the two ends. CDR3 sequence: CASSLPQETQYF. In nucleotides, the CDR3 is TGTGCCAGCAGCCTCCCCCAAGAGACCCAGTACTTC. Full variable domain (missing parts from reference TRBV7-2 and TRBJ2-5): GAGVSQSPSNKVTEKGKDVELRCDPISGHTALYWYRQSLGQGLEFLIYFQGNSAPDKSGLPSDRFSAERTGGSVSTLTIQRTQQEDSAVYLCASSLPQETQYFGPGTRLLVL.

This rearrangement joins TRBV7-9 to TRBJ2-5; D could derive from TRBD1 or TRBD2 (5 bases each). The CDR3 has 13 residues. CDR1 and CDR2 from the germline V gene are SEHNR and FQNEAQ (reference sequence). V lost 2 bases and J lost 4, with 8 bases in between. CDR3 bases: TGTGCCAGCAGCTTATCGGGGCGAGAGACCCAGTACTTC. It specifies CASSLSGRETQYF.

The J gene is TRBJ2-5, the V gene TRBV2; a weak D match, TRBD2 (6 bases). Germline CDR1 is SNHLY and CDR2 is FYNNEI. V lost 5 bases and J lost 5, with 12 bases in between. The CDR3 extends over 13 amino acids. CDR3 nucleotide sequence: TGTGCCAGCAGTATGAGGAGGGCGGAGACCCAGTACTTC. Translating it yields CASSMRRAETQYF.

This chain joins TRBV2 and TRBJ1-2; the match to TRBD1 covers 10 bases. V lost 7 bases and J lost 8; bases outside the gene matches: 7. The length of the CDR3 is 13 residues. Germline assignment: CDR1 SNHLY and CDR2 FYNNEI. DNA for the CDR3: TGTGCCAGCACCTCGGACAGGGGGGGCGGCTACACCTTC. Protein sequence: CASTSDRGGGYTF.

This chain connects TRBV7-6 to TRBJ2-1; 8 positions match TRBD1. The CDR3 spans 17 residues. V lost 5 bases, J lost 9 bases, and 18 bases stayed unmatched. CDR1 is SGHVS, CDR2 FNYEAQ, per germline. DNA for the CDR3: TGTGCCAGCAGCCAGGGCCCCGGACAGGGTGCAGGAATTGAGCAGTTCTTC. Residues: CASSQGPGQGAGIEQFF.

The V and J genes are TRBV18 and TRBJ1-1; unclear D gene. The CDR3 length is 14 residues. Trimming pared 2 bases from V and 3 bases from J, leaving 10 bases between. Germline V CDR1 and CDR2: KGHSH, LQKENI. Here the CDR3 reads CASSPEVVDTEAFF. DNA for the CDR3: TGTGCCAGCTCACCAGAGGTTGTCGACACTGAAGCTTTCTTT.